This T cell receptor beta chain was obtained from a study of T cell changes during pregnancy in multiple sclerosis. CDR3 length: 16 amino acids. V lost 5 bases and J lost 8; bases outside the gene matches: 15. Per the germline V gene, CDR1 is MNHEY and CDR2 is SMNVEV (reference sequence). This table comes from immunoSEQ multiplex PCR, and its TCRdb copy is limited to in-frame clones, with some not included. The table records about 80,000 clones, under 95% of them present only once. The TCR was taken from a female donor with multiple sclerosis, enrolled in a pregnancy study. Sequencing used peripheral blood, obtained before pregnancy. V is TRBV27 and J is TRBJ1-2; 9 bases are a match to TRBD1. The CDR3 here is CASSLKTGTGNSGYTF. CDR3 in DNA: TGTGCCAGCAGTCTAAAAACCGGGACAGGGAATTCCGGCTACACCTTC.